Following are 27 T cell receptor beta chains from one sample sequenced in a study of T cell repertoires in aging, cancer and after chemotherapy. The template was genomic DNA from peripheral blood, not RNA. A mixed TRB-A/B primer pool amplified rearranged TRB by multiplex touch-down PCR. TCRdb called the multiplex PCR reads again in MiXCR, with one record for every CDR3 protein. The sample contains roughly 8,600 distinct CDR3 sequences, 32% of which appear only once. The source material was blood. Source of these receptors: a human donor in good health.

The gene calls are TRBV6-2 or TRBV6-3 and TRBJ1-2; D might be TRBD1 (5 bases). CDR3 length: 15 residues. CDR1 is MNHEY and CDR2 is SVGEGT in the germline V gene. Trimming took 1 base from V and 3 from J, leaving 12 bases between them. The CDR3 protein is CASSYFRAGDYGYTF. Here the CDR3 DNA reads TGTGCCAGCAGTTACTTCCGGGCGGGGGACTATGGCTACACCTTC.

This chain links TRBV19 with TRBJ1-5; D might be TRBD1 (5 bases). The CDR3 totals 13 residues. The V gene lost 4 bases and the J gene lost 7 bases, with 11 bases spanning the gap. The V gene's germline CDR1 is LNHDA and CDR2 SQIVND (reference sequence). DNA of the CDR3: TGTGCCAGTAGTAATCAGGGTGGGCAGCCCCAGCATTTT. Residues: CASSNQGGQPQHF.

This clonotype is medium-sized within its sample. V and J are TRBV15 and TRBJ2-1; D is unresolved. Trimming took off 0 bases at V and 9 bases at J, with 6 bases between the two ends. CDR1 LNHNV and CDR2 YYDKDF come from the germline V gene (reference sequence). There are 12 residues in the CDR3. The DNA of the CDR3 is TGTGCCACCAGCAGAGATCGACGTGAGCAGTTCTTC. Amino acid sequence: CATSRDRREQFF.

As concerns this clonotype: Sequence at one end of the junction differs from germline and may be a read error. As DNA, the CDR3 is TGTGCCATCAGTGAGTCGACATACAACGCTAATTTACCCCTCCACTTT. Its protein product is CAISESTYNANLPLHF. This chain uses TRBV10-3 with TRBJ1-6; D is unresolved. The CDR3 has 16 amino acids. Germline assignment: CDR1 ENHRY and CDR2 SYGVKD.

The V gene is TRBV27, the J gene TRBJ1-1; 8 nucleotides agree with TRBD1. Germline V gives CDR1 MNHEY, CDR2 SMNVEV (reference sequence). Losses at the gene ends were 1 base for V and 9 bases for J; bases not matched to a gene: 4. The CDR3 extends over 13 amino acids. The chain's CDR3 is CASSLLGRGQAFF. CDR3 bases: TGTGCCAGCAGTTTATTAGGCAGGGGGCAAGCTTTCTTT.

The chain combines TRBV27 with TRBJ2-7, with 9 nucleotides matching TRBD1. The V gene end was trimmed by 0 bases and the J gene end by 4 bases; junction bases not matched to a gene: 7. In germline, CDR1 is MNHEY, CDR2 SMNVEV (reference sequence). The CDR3 extends over 16 amino acids. The CDR3 sequence is CASSLSYMGQGYEQYF. The CDR3 bases are TGTGCCAGCAGTTTATCGTATATGGGACAGGGATACGAGCAGTACTTC.

This chain uses TRBV6-2 or TRBV6-3 with TRBJ1-5; no firm D call. Trimming removed 7 bases from V and 0 bases from J, with 7 bases in between. The CDR3 spans 13 residues. Germline loops: CDR1 MNHEY, CDR2 SVGEGT. This CDR3 reads CASKADSNQPQHF. DNA for the CDR3: TGTGCCAGCAAGGCAGATAGCAATCAGCCCCAGCATTTT.

This clonotype was observed a few times. The V gene is TRBV20-1, the J gene TRBJ2-3; weak D call: TRBD2 (6 bases). The CDR3 extends over 17 amino acids. Germline CDR1 and CDR2: DFQATT and SNEGSKA (reference sequence). V shed 6 bases and J shed 2 bases, with 24 bases lying between them. The CDR3 protein is CSAKPPGPRGVTDTQYF. Here the CDR3 DNA reads TGCAGTGCCAAACCTCCGGGACCCCGCGGGGTCACAGATACGCAGTATTTT.

This clonotype occurred a few times. The chain carries TRBV12-3 or TRBV12-4 and TRBJ2-7; 7 bases match TRBD1. V dropped 6 bases and J dropped 4; count of bases not matched to a gene: 9. The CDR3 sequence is 14 residues long. The CDR3 DNA is TGTGCCAGCAGACCCGGGACAGAGACTTACGAGCAGTACTTC. Its translation is CASRPGTETYEQYF.

This clonotype turned up a few times. The chain joins TRBV12-3 or TRBV12-4 to TRBJ2-5, with 8 bases matching TRBD2. Trimming took 6 bases from V and 5 from J; bases not matched to a gene: 14. The CDR3 is 16 residues long. The CDR3, as DNA: TGTGCCAGCAGCCCTGGGGATAGCGGGGTAGGGGAGACCCAGTACTTC. It codes for CASSPGDSGVGETQYF.

This clonotype was seen once. Given a much more abundant clone one base away, this may be a read error. The chain joins TRBV29-1 to TRBJ2-7, with TRBD1 matching 7 bases. Germline CDR1 is SQVTM and CDR2 is ANQGSEA. J was trimmed by 5 bases and V by 4 bases; bases with no gene match: 5. The CDR3 extends over 12 amino acids. The CDR3 spells CSVGGQRDEQYF. Here the CDR3 DNA reads TGCAGCGTTGGGGGACAGAGGGACGAGCAGTACTTC.

This clonotype was seen a few times. The chain uses TRBV11-2 and TRBJ1-3, with D possibly being TRBD1 (5 bases). CDR1 SGHAT and CDR2 FQNNGV come from the germline V gene. This CDR3 region has 15 residues. The V gene lost 0 bases and the J gene lost 8 bases, with 14 bases spanning the gap. CDR3 DNA: TGTGCCAGCAGCTTAGAAGGCAGGGTGTTCCACACCATATATTTT. Protein: CASSLEGRVFHTIYF.

This clonotype was observed a few times. This rearrangement joins TRBV19 to TRBJ1-5; D unclear. The CDR3 totals 15 residues. Deletions cut 5 bases from V and 5 bases from J, with 16 bases between. From germline, CDR1 is LNHDA and CDR2 SQIVND (reference sequence). CDR3 residues: CASSRGKRQDQPQHF. The CDR3 nucleotides are TGTGCCAGTAGTCGCGGGAAAAGGCAGGATCAGCCCCAGCATTTT.

This clonotype was counted a few times. The chain combines TRBV6-5 with TRBJ2-7; D perhaps matches TRBD1 (5 bases). The germline CDR1 and CDR2 sequences are MNHEY and SVGAGI. This CDR3 region has 13 residues. Trimming took 7 bases from V and 2 from J, leaving 12 bases between them. The CDR3 DNA reads as TGTGCCAGCATGTCCAGGGTTCCCTACGAGCAGTACTTC. It encodes CASMSRVPYEQYF.

This clonotype was seen a handful of times. The chain is built from TRBV6-5 and TRBJ2-3; TRBD2 aligns across 12 bases. Germline trimming cut 2 bases from V and 4 bases from J; bases unmatched to any gene: 10. There are 18 residues in the CDR3. CDR1 MNHEY and CDR2 SVGAGI come from the germline V gene. CDR3 amino acids: CASSYGASGGAMADTQYF. As DNA, the CDR3 is TGTGCCAGCAGTTACGGGGCTAGCGGGGGGGCGATGGCAGATACGCAGTATTTT.

This chain uses TRBV4-3 with TRBJ1-2, with 7 bases fitting TRBD1. Germline assignment: CDR1 LGHNA and CDR2 YSLEER. CDR3 size: 14 residues. Trimming took 1 base from V and 4 from J; bases not matched to a gene: 3. The CDR3 sequence: CASSQGQGGYGYTF. The CDR3 DNA follows: TGCGCCAGCAGCCAAGGACAGGGCGGCTATGGCTACACCTTC.

The rearrangement uses TRBV12-3 or TRBV12-4 and TRBJ2-2; 11 bases map to TRBD2. Trimming at V came to 6 bases and at J to 6 bases, leaving 3 bases not matched to a gene. The CDR3 runs 14 residues. The CDR3 DNA reads TGTGCCAGCAGCCGACTAGCGGGGTCCGGGGAGCTGTTTTTT. This sequence encodes CASSRLAGSGELFF.

The rearrangement joins TRBV18 to TRBJ1-4; 11 bases are shared with TRBD1. This CDR3 has 17 residues. The trim removed 3 bases at V and 2 bases at J, leaving 5 bases unmatched. Germline assignment: CDR1 KGHSH and CDR2 LQKENI. The chain's CDR3 is CASSPDRGLSTNEKLFF. The CDR3, as DNA: TGTGCCAGCTCACCGGACAGGGGGCTGTCTACTAATGAAAAACTGTTTTTT. The whole variable domain, filled in from reference TRBV18 and TRBJ1-4, reads NAGVMQNPRHLVRRRGQEARLRCSPMKGHSHVYWYRQLPEEGLKFMVYLQKENIIDESGMPKERFSAEFPKEGPSILRIQQVVRGDSAAYFCASSPDRGLSTNEKLFFGSGTQLSVL.

This clonotype has just a few counts. The rearrangement joins TRBV6-5 to TRBJ2-7; 8 bases fit TRBD1. Germline CDR1 reads MNHEY; CDR2 reads SVGAGI. This CDR3 region has 14 residues. The V and J ends lost 6 bases and 4 bases, in that order; junction bases with no gene match: 8. CDR3 sequence: CASSADREFYEQYF. The DNA of the CDR3 is TGTGCCAGCAGCGCGGACAGGGAATTTTACGAGCAGTACTTC.

V and J are TRBV5-1 and TRBJ2-5; 7 nucleotides line up with TRBD2. The CDR3 has 14 amino acids. J gave up 2 bases and V 2 bases, and 3 bases lay outside the gene matches. Germline CDR1 is SGHRS and CDR2 is YFSETQ. CDR3 DNA: TGCGCCAGCAGCTTAGGGACTATTCAAGAGACCCAGTACTTC. It translates to CASSLGTIQETQYF.

The V call is TRBV5-1, the J call TRBJ2-7; D may match TRBD1 or TRBD2 (5 bases each). The CDR3 covers 14 residues. V was pared by 0 bases and J by 6 bases, with 13 bases between. The V gene's germline CDR1 is SGHRS and CDR2 YFSETQ. CDR3 loop: CASSLGDHGGEQYF. DNA of the CDR3: TGCGCCAGCAGCTTGGGGGACCACGGAGGCGAGCAGTACTTC. The entire variable domain, with the rest obtained from reference TRBV5-1 and TRBJ2-7, is as follows: KAGVTQTPRYLIKTRGQQVTLSCSPISGHRSVSWYQQTPGQGLQFLFEYFSETQRNKGNFPGRFSGRQFSNSRSEMNVSTLELGDSALYLCASSLGDHGGEQYFGPGTRLTVT.

The genes are TRBV7-9 and TRBJ1-2; 7 positions agree with TRBD1. Germline V lookup: CDR1 SEHNR, CDR2 FQNEAQ (reference sequence). V shed 2 bases and J 7 bases; nucleotides not matched to a gene: 10. The CDR3 consists of 15 residues. The CDR3 loop is CASSLSRGSGGGYTF. The CDR3 coding sequence is TGTGCCAGCAGCTTATCTAGGGGGTCAGGGGGTGGCTACACCTTC.

This clonotype is medium-sized (0.01 to 0.1%) within its sample. The rearrangement joins TRBV6-5 to TRBJ2-3; unclear D gene. V gave up 2 bases and J gave up 0 bases, with 9 bases separating them. Germline V gene lookup returns CDR1 MNHEY and CDR2 SVGAGI. The CDR3 length is 15 residues. CDR3 protein: CASSYEARSTDTQYF. The CDR3 nucleotides read TGTGCCAGCAGTTACGAGGCTAGAAGCACAGATACGCAGTATTTT.

This clonotype is medium-sized within its sample. The chain has TRBV29-1 and TRBJ2-1, with a possible D match to TRBD2 (6 bases). V lost 7 bases to trimming and J lost 7 bases, with 14 bases between them. In germline, CDR1 is SQVTM, CDR2 ANQGSEA. The CDR3 runs 12 residues. CDR3 region: CSAGVGGNEQFF. In nucleotides, the CDR3 is TGCAGCGCTGGGGTGGGGGGAAATGAGCAGTTCTTC.

The V call is TRBV19, the J call TRBJ2-2; a possible D gene is TRBD1 (6 bases). V lost 7 bases, J lost 0 bases, and 12 bases lay in between. The germline V gene has CDR1 LNHDA and CDR2 SQIVND (reference sequence). The CDR3 is 15 residues long. The CDR3, as DNA: TGTGCCAGTAATTCGGACAGCGCGAACACCGGGGAGCTGTTTTTT. This translates into CASNSDSANTGELFF.

This clonotype turned up a few times. The chain couples TRBV19 to TRBJ2-1; possible D gene TRBD1, 6 bases. The CDR3 extends over 14 amino acids. CDR1 is LNHDA and CDR2 is SQIVND in the germline V gene (reference sequence). The ends were cut back, 6 bases at V and 2 bases at J, with 11 bases in the middle. This CDR3 is CASSAGATYNEQFF. CDR3 DNA sequence: TGTGCCAGTAGCGCAGGGGCTACCTACAATGAGCAGTTCTTC.

Concerning this clonotype itself: The conserved phenylalanine or tryptophan is not found at the CDR3 terminus, so this likely reflects a read error. The V and J genes are TRBV6-5 and TRBJ2-7; no definite D call. Germline CDR1 and CDR2: MNHEY and SVGAGI. The CDR3 totals 16 residues. The V and J ends lost 5 bases and 2 bases respectively, with 19 bases between them. The chain's CDR3 is CASSEVWSVGTYEQYL. The CDR3 DNA follows: TGTGCCAGCAGTGAAGTATGGTCAGTCGGAACCTACGAGCAGTACCTC.